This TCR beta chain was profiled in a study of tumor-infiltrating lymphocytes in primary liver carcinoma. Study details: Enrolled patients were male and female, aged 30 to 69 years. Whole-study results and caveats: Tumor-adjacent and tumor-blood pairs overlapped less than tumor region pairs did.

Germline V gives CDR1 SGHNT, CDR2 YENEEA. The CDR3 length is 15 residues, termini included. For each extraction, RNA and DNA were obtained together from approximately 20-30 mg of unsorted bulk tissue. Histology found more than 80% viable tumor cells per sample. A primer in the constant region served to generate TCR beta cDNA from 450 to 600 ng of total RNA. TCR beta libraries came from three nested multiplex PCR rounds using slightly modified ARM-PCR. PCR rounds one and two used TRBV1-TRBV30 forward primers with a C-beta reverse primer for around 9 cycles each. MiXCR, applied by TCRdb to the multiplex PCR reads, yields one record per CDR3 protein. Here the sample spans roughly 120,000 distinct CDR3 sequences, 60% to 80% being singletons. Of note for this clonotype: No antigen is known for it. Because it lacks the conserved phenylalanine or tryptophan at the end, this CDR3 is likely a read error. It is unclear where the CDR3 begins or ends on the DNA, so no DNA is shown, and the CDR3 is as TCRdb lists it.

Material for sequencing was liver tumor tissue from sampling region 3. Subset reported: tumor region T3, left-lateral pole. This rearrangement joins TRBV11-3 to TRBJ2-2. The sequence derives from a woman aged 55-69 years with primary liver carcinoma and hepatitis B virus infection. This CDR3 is CASSPSLANTGELLV.